This TCR beta chain was recovered during a study of CD8+ T cells in alopecia areata. As for the study in general: Each of the treated patients was given oral tofacitinib, 5 to 10 mg twice daily, for moderate-to-severe alopecia areata.

cDNA serving as the sequencing template came from extracted, reverse transcribed RNA. The protocol was immunoSEQ multiplex PCR, while the TCRdb copy is restricted to in-frame clones and leaves out a portion. The sample lists 250,000 or so clones, 67% seen once, with more than 0.95% in the top ten. As for this clone: Its specificity is unknown.

CDR1 is MNHEY, CDR2 SMNVEV, per germline (reference sequence). Trimming cost V 1 base and J 0 bases, with 16 bases left between them. The CDR3 sequence is 18 residues long. Study-wide findings and caveats: Lesional scalp, notably in alopecia totalis/universalis, had clonality above that of normal scalp. In patients, TCRs were shared less clearly than in mice, and HLA may possibly be involved. Sequences from scalp samples also cover resident alphabeta T cells of normal skin.

Source: CD4+ T cells sorted from blood, taken at week 0. The TCR was taken from a human donor with alopecia areata. The chain links TRBV27 to TRBJ1-3, with D unresolved. CDR3 sequence (DNA): TGTGCCAGCAGTTTATATCCCCCGGTGGTCCCCTCTGGAAACACCATATATTTT. It encodes CASSLYPPVVPSGNTIYF.